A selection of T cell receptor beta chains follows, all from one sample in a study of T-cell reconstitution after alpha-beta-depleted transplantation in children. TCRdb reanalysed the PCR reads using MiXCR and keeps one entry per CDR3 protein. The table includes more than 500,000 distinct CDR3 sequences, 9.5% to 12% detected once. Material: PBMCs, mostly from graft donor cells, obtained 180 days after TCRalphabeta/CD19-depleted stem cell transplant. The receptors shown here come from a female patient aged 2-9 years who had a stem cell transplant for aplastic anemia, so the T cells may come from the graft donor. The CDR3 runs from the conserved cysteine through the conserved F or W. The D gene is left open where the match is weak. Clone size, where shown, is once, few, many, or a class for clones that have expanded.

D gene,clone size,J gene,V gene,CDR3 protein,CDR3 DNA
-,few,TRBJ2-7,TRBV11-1,CASSLMGRGAGGTYEQYF,TGTGCCAGCAGCTTAATGGGCCGCGGGGCTGGGGGGACCTACGAGCAGTACTTC
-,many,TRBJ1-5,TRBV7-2,CASSSGRTYQPQHF,TGTGCCAGCAGCTCCGGACGGACGTATCAGCCCCAGCATTTT
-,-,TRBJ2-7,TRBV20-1,CSARDRGGAYEQYF,TGCAGTGCTAGAGATCGTGGAGGGGCCTACGAGCAGTACTTC
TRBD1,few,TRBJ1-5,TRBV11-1,CASSLDRGGDQPQHF,TGTGCCAGCAGCTTGGACAGGGGTGGGGATCAGCCCCAGCATTTT
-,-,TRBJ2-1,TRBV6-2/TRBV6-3,CASSYPPRGSHYNEQFF,TGTGCCAGCAGTTACCCTCCGCGGGGATCTCACTACAATGAGCAGTTCTTC
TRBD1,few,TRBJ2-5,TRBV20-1,CSASGPRTGKETQYF,TGCAGTGCTAGTGGCCCCCGGACAGGGAAGGAGACCCAGTACTTC
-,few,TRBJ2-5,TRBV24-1,CAAGHTVGETQYF,TGTGCCGCCGGACACACGGTGGGGGAGACCCAGTACTTC
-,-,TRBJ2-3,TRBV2,CASFKDQGKKDTQYF,TGTGCCAGCTTTAAGGACCAGGGGAAGAAAGATACGCAGTATTTT
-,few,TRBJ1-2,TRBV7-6,CASSFGGRAYRDGYTF,TGTGCCAGCAGCTTCGGGGGCAGGGCCTACAGAGATGGCTACACCTTC
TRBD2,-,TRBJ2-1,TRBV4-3,CASSQSTLAYEQFF,TGCGCCAGCAGCCAGAGCACACTAGCGTATGAGCAGTTCTTC
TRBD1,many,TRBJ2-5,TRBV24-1,CATSDPGQQETQYF,TGTGCCACCAGTGACCCGGGACAGCAAGAGACCCAGTACTTC
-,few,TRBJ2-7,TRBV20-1,CSAREGGFGQYF,TGCAGTGCTAGAGAGGGCGGGTTCGGGCAGTACTTC
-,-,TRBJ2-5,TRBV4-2,CASRVSGQETQYF,TGTGCCAGCAGGGTCAGCGGCCAAGAGACCCAGTACTTC
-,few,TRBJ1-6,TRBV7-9,CASSLYSSYNSPLHF,TGTGCCAGCAGCTTATACAGCTCCTATAATTCACCCCTCCACTTT
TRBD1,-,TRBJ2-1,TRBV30,CAHGTGRHEQFF,TGTGCCCACGGGACAGGGAGGCATGAGCAGTTCTTC
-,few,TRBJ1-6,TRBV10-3,CAISESQDSPLHF,TGTGCCATCAGTGAGTCGCAGGATTCACCCCTCCACTTT
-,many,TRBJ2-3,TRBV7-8,CASSLAYRKSTDTQYF,TGTGCCAGCAGCTTAGCGTATCGGAAAAGCACAGATACGCAGTATTTT
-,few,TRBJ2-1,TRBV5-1,CASSLGGPGEQFF,TGCGCCAGCAGCCTCGGAGGGCCGGGTGAGCAGTTCTTC
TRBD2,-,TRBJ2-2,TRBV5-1,CASSWAFGGTGELFF,TGCGCCAGCAGTTGGGCCTTCGGGGGGACCGGGGAGCTGTTTTTT
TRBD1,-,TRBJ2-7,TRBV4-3,CASSQEKQGAGEQYF,TGCGCCAGCAGCCAAGAGAAACAGGGGGCGGGTGAGCAGTACTTC
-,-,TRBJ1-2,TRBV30,CAWSVTRVYGYTF,TGTGCCTGGAGTGTAACAAGGGTCTATGGCTACACCTTC
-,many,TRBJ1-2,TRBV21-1,CASRETDFNYGYTF,TGTGCCAGCAGAGAGACGGACTTTAACTATGGCTACACCTTC
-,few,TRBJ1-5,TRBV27,CASSLSGGDQAQHF,TGTGCCAGCAGTTTATCGGGCGGGGATCAGGCCCAGCATTTT